This T cell receptor (beta chain) appears in the sequencing data of a study of neurological immune-mediated disorders. Time point given: technical triplicate 1. Sorted libraries were made with about 1 million CD4+ or CD8+ T cells. The V segment lost 0 bases and the J segment 7 bases; nucleotides outside the gene matches: 7. This CDR3 spans 17 amino acids. General observations from the study: Across subjects, expanded clones had no CDR3 amino acid sequences in common, pointing to private repertoires in all groups.

TCRdb fed the 5' RACE reads into MiXCR, producing one record per CDR3 protein. Found here are some 25,000 distinct CDR3 sequences, less than 15% of them singletons; the top ten hold roughly 5.5%. This clonotype was counted many times. Its matching antigen is unknown. V gene TRBV12-3 or TRBV12-4 combines with J gene TRBJ2-1, with 12 positions matching TRBD2. The clonotype was recovered from a female donor with HTLV-1-associated myelopathy (HAM/TSP). Sequenced input: CD4+ T cells from blood. Here the CDR3 DNA reads TGTGCCAGCAGTTTAGCAAGGACTAGCGGGGTAGGTAATGAGCAGTTCTTC. As protein: CASSLARTSGVGNEQFF.